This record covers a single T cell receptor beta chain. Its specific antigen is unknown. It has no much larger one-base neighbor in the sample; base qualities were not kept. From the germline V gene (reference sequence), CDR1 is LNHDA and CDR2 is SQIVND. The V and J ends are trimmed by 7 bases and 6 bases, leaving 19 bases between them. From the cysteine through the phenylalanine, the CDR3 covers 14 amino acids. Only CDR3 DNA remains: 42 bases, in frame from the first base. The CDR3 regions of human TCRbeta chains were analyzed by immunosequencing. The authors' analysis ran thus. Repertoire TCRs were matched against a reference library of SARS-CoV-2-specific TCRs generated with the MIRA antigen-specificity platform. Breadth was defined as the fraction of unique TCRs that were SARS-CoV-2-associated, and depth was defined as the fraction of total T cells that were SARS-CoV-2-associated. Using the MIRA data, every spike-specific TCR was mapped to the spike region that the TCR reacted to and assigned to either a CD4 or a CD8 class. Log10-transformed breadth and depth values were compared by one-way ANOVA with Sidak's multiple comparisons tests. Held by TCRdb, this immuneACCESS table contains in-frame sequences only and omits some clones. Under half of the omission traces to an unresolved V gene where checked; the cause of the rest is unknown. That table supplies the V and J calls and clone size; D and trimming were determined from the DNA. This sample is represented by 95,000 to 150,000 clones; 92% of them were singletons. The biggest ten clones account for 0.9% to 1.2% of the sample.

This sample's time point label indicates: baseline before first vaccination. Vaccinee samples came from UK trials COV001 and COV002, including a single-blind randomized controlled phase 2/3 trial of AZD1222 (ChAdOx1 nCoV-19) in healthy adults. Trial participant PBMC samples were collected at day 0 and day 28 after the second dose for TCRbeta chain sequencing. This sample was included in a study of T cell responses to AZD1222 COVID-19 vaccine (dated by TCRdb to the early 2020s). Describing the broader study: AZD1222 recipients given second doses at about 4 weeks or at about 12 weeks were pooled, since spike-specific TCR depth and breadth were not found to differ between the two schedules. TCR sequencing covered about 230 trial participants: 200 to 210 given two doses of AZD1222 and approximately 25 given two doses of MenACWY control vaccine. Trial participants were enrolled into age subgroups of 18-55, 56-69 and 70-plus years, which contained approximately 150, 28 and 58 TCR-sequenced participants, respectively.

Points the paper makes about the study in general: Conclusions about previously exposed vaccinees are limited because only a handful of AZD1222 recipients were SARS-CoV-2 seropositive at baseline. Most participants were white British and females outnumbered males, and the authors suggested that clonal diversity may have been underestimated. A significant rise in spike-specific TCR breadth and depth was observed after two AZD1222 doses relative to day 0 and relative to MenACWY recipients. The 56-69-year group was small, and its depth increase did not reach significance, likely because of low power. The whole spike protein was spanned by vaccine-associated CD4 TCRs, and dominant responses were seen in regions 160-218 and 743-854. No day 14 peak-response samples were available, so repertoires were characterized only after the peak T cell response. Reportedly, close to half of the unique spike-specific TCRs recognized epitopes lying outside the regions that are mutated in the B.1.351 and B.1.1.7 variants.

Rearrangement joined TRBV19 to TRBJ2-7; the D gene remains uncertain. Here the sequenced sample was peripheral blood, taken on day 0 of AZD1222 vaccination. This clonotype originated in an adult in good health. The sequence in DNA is TGTGCCAGTACGCCCGTCCCAAATGGTGGCGAGCAGTACTTC. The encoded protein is CASTPVPNGGEQYF.